Listed here are 21 T cell receptor beta chains from one sample, sequenced in a study of monozygotic twins with inflammatory bowel disease. TCRdb reprocessed the 5' RACE reads, keeping one entry per CDR3 protein, no DNA. Recorded for this sample: about 330,000 distinct CDR3 sequences. The sequencing input was blood. The receptor source for this set is a human donor with ulcerative colitis or Crohn's disease, or a healthy co-twin of an affected twin (not recorded which).

The chain has TRBV11-2 and TRBJ2-3. The germline V gene has CDR1 SGHAT and CDR2 FQNNGV. The CDR3 sequence is 16 residues long. The CDR3 loop reads CASSLIIAGGTDTQYF.

The chain is built from TRBV5-1 and TRBJ2-2; checking the TCRdb D call of TRBD1 is not possible without DNA. Germline assignment: CDR1 SGHRS and CDR2 YFSETQ. The CDR3 consists of 15 residues. CDR3 region: CASSFAGTGTGELFF.

The chain combines TRBV20-1 with TRBJ2-7; TCRdb gives TRBD2 as the D gene, but with no DNA this cannot be confirmed. The V gene's germline CDR1 is DFQATT and CDR2 SNEGSKA (reference sequence). This CDR3 region has 14 residues. The CDR3 sequence: CSARQGTGRLEQYF.

The chain carries TRBV20-1 and TRBJ2-7. Germline-derived CDR1 and CDR2 are DFQATT and SNEGSKA (reference sequence). The CDR3 sequence is 15 residues long. CDR3 residues: CSARAFPTSSYEQYF.

The V call is TRBV9, the J call TRBJ1-1. Germline V gene lookup returns CDR1 SGDLS and CDR2 YYNGEE. This CDR3 comprises 18 residues. CDR3 sequence reads: CASSVVKYGGGMNTEAFF.

J is TRBJ2-6 and V is TRBV30; lacking DNA, the TRBD1 call made by TCRdb goes unchecked. CDR1 is GTSNPN and CDR2 is SVGIG in the germline V gene (reference sequence). The CDR3 runs to 16 residues. The CDR3 here is CAWSVRGGSGANVLTF.

The rearrangement joins TRBV25-1 to TRBJ1-5. This CDR3 has 12 amino acids. CDR1 and CDR2 from the germline V gene are MGHDK and SYGVNS. This CDR3 is CASSEGNLAQHF.

The J gene is TRBJ2-1, the V gene TRBV5-1. In germline, CDR1 is SGHRS, CDR2 YFSETQ. This CDR3 is 11 amino acids long. CDR3 loop: CASSLDRVKFF.

The chain links TRBV10-3 to TRBJ1-1; TCRdb outputs TRBD1, but without DNA this stays unchecked. Germline CDR1 ENHRY, CDR2 SYGVKD. The length of the CDR3 is 12 residues. CDR3 protein: CAISFGTGRAFF.

The V call is TRBV20-1, the J call TRBJ1-2; there is no DNA to check the TCRdb D call of TRBD1. Germline lookup yields CDR1 DFQATT and CDR2 SNEGSKA (reference sequence). The CDR3 contains 15 residues. CDR3 in amino acids: CSANSFTGTNYGYTF.

The rearrangement links TRBV7-2 to TRBJ1-5; TCRdb lists TRBD1, though no DNA is available to test this call. Germline values: CDR1 SGHTA, CDR2 FQGNSA. This CDR3 is 14 amino acids long. The CDR3 sequence is CASRAGASNQPQHF.

The chain uses TRBV20-1 and TRBJ2-2; TCRdb selects TRBD1, and the lack of DNA leaves this call unchecked. The CDR3 runs 15 residues. CDR1 and CDR2 from the germline V gene are DFQATT and SNEGSKA (reference sequence). The CDR3 region is CSASPGHLETGELFF.

V and J are TRBV20-1 and TRBJ2-5; the D call from TCRdb, TRBD1, cannot be confirmed without DNA. Germline assignment: CDR1 DFQATT and CDR2 SNEGSKA (reference sequence). The CDR3 is made up of 14 amino acids. CDR3 sequence: CSAIPGTEEETQYF.

The chain combines TRBV7-9 with TRBJ2-7; TCRdb designates TRBD2, a call that cannot be tested without DNA. Germline V gene sequence: CDR1 SEHNR, CDR2 FQNEAQ (reference sequence). This CDR3 spans 17 amino acids. The CDR3 loop is CASSASGTSGIGYEQYF.

The chain joins TRBV20-1 to TRBJ1-6; there is no DNA to check the TCRdb D call of TRBD1. The CDR3 is 14 residues long. Germline CDR1 and CDR2: DFQATT and SNEGSKA (reference sequence). The CDR3 loop reads CSAIPGLPYSPLHF.

V gene TRBV5-1 combines with J gene TRBJ1-1; TCRdb names TRBD1, which stays unverified in the absence of DNA. The CDR3 contains 14 residues. Germline V gene lookup returns CDR1 SGHRS and CDR2 YFSETQ. The CDR3 spells CASSLGDRLTEAFF.

The chain links TRBV5-1 to TRBJ2-3; TCRdb returns TRBD2, unconfirmable since there is no DNA. Germline loops: CDR1 SGHRS, CDR2 YFSETQ. This CDR3 contains 15 residues. This CDR3 is CASSLDTSGTDTQYF.

This chain connects TRBV12-3 or TRBV12-4 to TRBJ1-2. The CDR3 has 14 amino acids. CDR3 residues: CASSHDWTGYGYTF.

The gene calls are TRBV7-6 and TRBJ1-1. The CDR3 length is 13 residues. Per the germline V gene, CDR1 is SGHVS and CDR2 is FNYEAQ. The chain's CDR3 is CASSLPANTEAFF.

The chain links TRBV27 to TRBJ1-1; lacking DNA, the TRBD1 call made by TCRdb goes unchecked. This CDR3 is built from 14 residues. Per the germline V gene, CDR1 is MNHEY and CDR2 is SMNVEV (reference sequence). CDR3 sequence reads: CASTVQGLIPEAFF.

This chain's CDR3 is CASSLVLLRQGQETQYF. The gene calls are TRBV12-3 or TRBV12-4 and TRBJ2-5; TCRdb proposes TRBD1, but this gene call is untestable without DNA. The CDR3 extends over 17 amino acids.